These 15 T cell receptor beta chains share one sample of origin, sequenced in a study of blood T cell repertoires in COVID-19. Repertoires were generated with immunoSEQ multiplex PCR, while TCRdb's copy carries only in-frame clones and drops some. The sample has around 310,000 clones, 85% to 90% seen once. Sequencing was carried out using peripheral blood. The receptors here all came from a middle-aged woman with COVID-19, enrolled during active disease.

V is TRBV6-2 or TRBV6-3 and J is TRBJ1-5; TRBD1 matches at 7 bases. The CDR3 runs 17 residues. From germline, CDR1 is MNHEY and CDR2 SVGEGT. The V gene end was trimmed by 2 bases and the J gene end by 0 bases; junction bases not matched to a gene: 7. CDR3 sequence (DNA): TGTGCCAGCAGTTACCTAACAGGGGACGCTAGCAATCAGCCCCAGCATTTT. Amino acids: CASSYLTGDASNQPQHF.

The chain carries TRBV29-1 and TRBJ1-2; TRBD1 agrees at 7 bases. Per germline, CDR1 SQVTM and CDR2 ANQGSEA. The CDR3 loop spans 11 amino acids. CDR3 residues: CTPGQAYGYTF. CDR3 coding DNA: TGCACACCCGGACAGGCCTATGGCTACACCTTC.

The J gene is TRBJ2-2, the V gene TRBV28; 12 positions match TRBD2. The length of the CDR3 is 18 residues. V was clipped by 5 bases and J by 4 bases; unmatched bases: 11. Germline V gives CDR1 MDHEN, CDR2 SYDVKM. The CDR3: CASSLLYSSGRATGELFF. The CDR3 DNA reads TGTGCCAGCAGTCTCCTCTACTCTAGCGGGAGGGCCACCGGGGAGCTGTTTTTT.

The V and J genes are TRBV6-5 and TRBJ2-7, with a weak D call TRBD1 (6 bases). The CDR3 runs 16 residues. CDR1 is MNHEY and CDR2 is SVGAGI in the germline V gene. V was trimmed by 2 bases and J by 2 bases, leaving 16 bases between them. In nucleotides, the CDR3 is TGTGCCAGCAGTTACAGGCTTTTTGGGACAACCTACGAGCAGTACTTC. Translation: CASSYRLFGTTYEQYF.

In the case of this clone: Additional DNA sequences in this sample encode the identical CDR3. The chain links TRBV7-2 to TRBJ1-5, with a possible D match to TRBD1 (5 bases). V dropped 1 base and J dropped 5 bases, with 6 bases sitting between them. Germline V gene data show CDR1 as SGHTA and CDR2 as FQGNSA. CDR3 length: 13 amino acids. CDR3 sequence reads: CASSLVRDQPQHF. CDR3 coding DNA: TGTGCCAGCAGCTTAGTCAGGGATCAGCCCCAGCATTTT.

Concerning this clone: Other DNA variants within this sample encode the same CDR3. The V and J genes are TRBV7-2 and TRBJ1-5; no clear D gene. The CDR3 is made up of 13 amino acids. From germline, CDR1 is SGHTA and CDR2 FQGNSA. Deletions cut 2 bases from V and 3 bases from J, with 5 bases between. In DNA form, the CDR3 reads TGTGCCAGCAGCTTAAAGCCCAATCAGCCCCAGCATTTT. The encoded protein is CASSLKPNQPQHF.

V is TRBV19 and J is TRBJ1-2; the D is unclear. Germline assignment: CDR1 LNHDA and CDR2 SQIVND (reference sequence). V lost 3 bases and J 4 bases, leaving 9 bases between the germline ends. CDR3 length equals 13 residues. The CDR3, as DNA: TGTGCCAGTAGTATTGAGGCTTCCTATGGCTACACCTTC. This gives the protein CASSIEASYGYTF.

Note on this clone: Other DNA sequences within the sample encode an identical CDR3. The chain recombines TRBV19 with TRBJ1-2; possibly TRBD1 for D (6 bases). Germline V CDR1 and CDR2: LNHDA, SQIVND (reference sequence). The CDR3 length is 13 residues. The V gene lost 3 bases and the J gene lost 3 bases, with 8 bases spanning the gap. DNA for the CDR3: TGTGCCAGTAGTATCTCAGGGGACTATGGCTACACCTTC. Protein: CASSISGDYGYTF. Based on the CDR3 plus reference TRBV19 and TRBJ1-2, the full variable domain is DGGITQSPKYLFRKEGQNVTLSCEQNLNHDAMYWYRQDPGQGLRLIYYSQIVNDFQKGDIAEGYSVSREKKESFPLTVTSAQKNPTAFYLCASSISGDYGYTFGSGTRLTVV.

As concerns this clone: An end of the junction does not agree with germline; a read error may underlie this. The V gene is TRBV12-3 or TRBV12-4, the J gene TRBJ2-4, with D possibly TRBD1 on 5 matching bases. CDR3 length equals 11 residues. The CDR3 reads CASRRKGIWDF. The DNA of the CDR3 is TGTGCCAGCAGAAGGAAGGGGATATGGGACTTC.

The V and J genes are TRBV18 and TRBJ2-1, with 9 bases fitting TRBD1. V lost 6 bases and J lost 7; bases outside the gene matches: 10. Germline loops: CDR1 KGHSH, CDR2 LQKENI. CDR3 length: 15 residues. The DNA for the CDR3 is TGTGCCAGCTCGCCTACAGGGGGCCGATTGAATGAGCAGTTCTTC. The encoded protein is CASSPTGGRLNEQFF.

This clone was recorded once. This chain joins TRBV7-3 and TRBJ2-5; 8 bases match TRBD2. CDR1 is SGHTA and CDR2 is FQGTGA in the germline V gene. The CDR3 is made up of 15 amino acids. V shed 2 bases, J shed 5 bases, and the junction held 7 bases outside the gene matches. The chain's CDR3 is CASSLGLAGNETQYF. CDR3 bases: TGTGCCAGCAGCTTAGGGCTAGCGGGTAATGAGACCCAGTACTTC.

The V gene is TRBV6-2 or TRBV6-3, the J gene TRBJ2-5; no clear D gene. Between the trimmed V and J ends, which lost 0 bases and 9 bases, there was a span of 11 bases. The CDR3 consists of 13 residues. CDR1 and CDR2 from the germline V gene are MNHEY and SVGEGT. As DNA, the CDR3 is TGTGCCAGCAGTTACTCTGAGCTCGCGCCCCAGTACTTC. Amino acids: CASSYSELAPQYF.

The chain joins TRBV18 to TRBJ1-3; D gene unclear. This CDR3 is 14 amino acids long. Trimming removed 6 bases at V and 0 bases at J, with 9 bases between. Germline V gene lookup returns CDR1 KGHSH and CDR2 LQKENI. CDR3 loop: CASSRTDSGNTIYF. In nucleotides, the CDR3 is TGTGCCAGCTCCAGGACTGACTCTGGAAACACCATATATTTT.

In nucleotides, the CDR3 is TGTGCCAGCAGCTCTTGGACTAGCGGACCCCAAAGAATCTACGAGCAGTACTTC. It codes for CASSSWTSGPQRIYEQYF. The chain combines TRBV7-3 with TRBJ2-7; 10 bases match TRBD2. The CDR3 has 18 residues. Per germline, CDR1 SGHTA and CDR2 FQGTGA. Losses at the gene ends were 4 bases for V and 3 bases for J; bases not matched to a gene: 15.

Details on this clone: Other DNA sequences in this specimen translate into the identical CDR3. The V gene is TRBV18, the J gene TRBJ1-5, with D perhaps matching TRBD1 (6 bases). Trimming pared 3 bases from V and 2 bases from J, leaving 8 bases between. The CDR3 covers 14 residues. Per germline, CDR1 KGHSH and CDR2 LQKENI. DNA for the CDR3: TGTGCCAGCTCACCTCCAGGGGGCAATCAGCCCCAGCATTTT. As protein: CASSPPGGNQPQHF.